These 24 T cell receptor beta chains were all obtained from the same sample, sequenced in a study of blood T cell repertoires in COVID-19. The method was immunoSEQ multiplex PCR; TCRdb's version includes in-frame clones alone and lacks a portion of them. Counted here are about 280,000 clones, about 80% occurring once; the ten biggest clones make up approximately 9%. Sequenced: peripheral blood. The receptors were sampled from a woman in her forties or fifties who had recovered from COVID-19.

As concerns this clone: The same CDR3 can be traced to other DNA sequences in this sample. V usage is TRBV9 and J usage is TRBJ2-3; D may be TRBD1 (6 bases). Germline V gene sequence: CDR1 SGDLS, CDR2 YYNGEE. This CDR3 contains 15 residues. The V gene lost 2 bases and the J gene lost 0 bases, with 10 bases spanning the gap. DNA for the CDR3: TGTGCCAGCAGCGTGGGGGCCGGGAGCACAGATACGCAGTATTTT. Amino acids: CASSVGAGSTDTQYF.

The chain joins TRBV11-2 to TRBJ1-3; 7 bases agree with TRBD1. V dropped 5 bases and J dropped 3; count of bases not matched to a gene: 7. This CDR3 has 15 amino acids. CDR1 and CDR2 from the germline V gene are SGHAT and FQNNGV. The CDR3 DNA sequence: TGTGCCAGCAGCCCAGACAGGGTTGGTGGAAACACCATATATTTT. It encodes CASSPDRVGGNTIYF.

This clone has just a few counts. This chain joins TRBV20-1 and TRBJ2-7; weak D call: TRBD1 (5 bases). Deletions cut 6 bases from V and 2 bases from J, with 8 bases between. Germline V gene data show CDR1 as DFQATT and CDR2 as SNEGSKA (reference sequence). This CDR3 contains 11 residues. The CDR3 reads CSATAAYEQYF. The CDR3, as DNA: TGCAGTGCGACAGCCGCCTACGAGCAGTACTTC.

The genes are TRBV18 and TRBJ2-1, with 8 bases aligning to TRBD2. The CDR3 has 16 residues. CDR1 KGHSH and CDR2 LQKENI come from the germline V gene. V shed 3 bases, J shed 6 bases, and the junction held 10 bases outside the gene matches. CDR3 sequence reads: CASSPQGTRPPNEQFF. The CDR3 coding sequence is TGTGCCAGCTCACCTCAGGGGACTAGACCGCCCAATGAGCAGTTCTTC.

This clone was recorded a few times. CDR3 region: CASSLAGAPSGRSGEQYF. CDR3 DNA sequence: TGTGCCAGCAGCTTGGCGGGGGCGCCTAGCGGGAGGTCAGGCGAGCAGTACTTC. The rearrangement joins TRBV5-4 to TRBJ2-7; 11 nucleotides align to TRBD2. Germline lookup yields CDR1 SGHNT and CDR2 YYREEE (reference sequence). The CDR3 is 18 amino acids. V shed 0 bases and J 6 bases; nucleotides not matched to a gene: 14.

This clone was seen only a few times. The gene calls are TRBV6-2 or TRBV6-3 and TRBJ2-1, with D maybe TRBD2 (6 bases). Germline-derived CDR1 and CDR2 are MNHEY and SVGEGT. The V end was cut by 0 bases, the J end by 5 bases, with 17 bases between. The CDR3 is 17 residues long. The CDR3 coding sequence is TGTGCCAGCAGTTACTCGATGCGCCTAGCGATTGACAATGAGCAGTTCTTC. This translates into CASSYSMRLAIDNEQFF.

This clone was counted between two and nine times. The genes are TRBV7-3 and TRBJ2-5; D possibly corresponds to TRBD1 (7 bases). Germline V gives CDR1 SGHTA, CDR2 FQGTGA. The V end lost 5 bases, the J end lost 4 bases, and 14 bases lay between the germline ends. The CDR3 has 14 amino acids. The CDR3 coding sequence is TGTGCCAGCAGCATCCAGGGGGAGGCAGAGACCCAGTACTTC. The encoded protein is CASSIQGEAETQYF.

The chain carries TRBV5-1 and TRBJ2-1; 7 bases fit TRBD2. This CDR3 comprises 12 residues. The V gene end was trimmed by 4 bases and the J gene end by 8 bases; junction bases not matched to a gene: 3. The germline V gene encodes CDR1 SGHRS and CDR2 YFSETQ. This chain's CDR3 is CASSGGRDEQFF. The CDR3 nucleotides are TGCGCCAGCAGCGGTGGGAGGGATGAGCAGTTCTTC. Filled out from reference TRBV5-1 and TRBJ2-1, the complete variable domain reads KAGVTQTPRYLIKTRGQQVTLSCSPISGHRSVSWYQQTPGQGLQFLFEYFSETQRNKGNFPGRFSGRQFSNSRSEMNVSTLELGDSALYLCASSGGRDEQFFGPGTRLTVL.

The chain carries TRBV19 and TRBJ2-7; 11 positions agree with TRBD2. Germline V gene sequence: CDR1 LNHDA, CDR2 SQIVND (reference sequence). The CDR3 is 14 residues long. Unmatched junction bases numbered 4, after V lost 4 bases and J lost 5 bases. CDR3 sequence (DNA): TGTGCCAGTAGTACAACTAGCGGGAGCAACGAGCAGTACTTC. It is translated as CASSTTSGSNEQYF.

The chain links TRBV11-2 to TRBJ2-1; perhaps TRBD2 as D (5 bases). The CDR3 is 15 residues long. V was cut by 5 bases and J by 5 bases, with 16 bases left in between. Germline lookup yields CDR1 SGHAT and CDR2 FQNNGV. The CDR3 loop reads CASSHSGRMNNEQFF. For the CDR3, the DNA is TGTGCCAGCAGCCACAGCGGTCGGATGAACAATGAGCAGTTCTTC.

The chain uses TRBV6-5 and TRBJ1-4; D gene unclear. This CDR3 is 12 amino acids long. The V gene's germline CDR1 is MNHEY and CDR2 SVGAGI. The V end lost 5 bases, the J end lost 7 bases, and 8 bases lay between the germline ends. CDR3: CASSPRGEKLFF. The CDR3 nucleotides read TGTGCCAGCAGTCCCCGGGGTGAAAAACTGTTTTTT.

The CDR3 loop reads CASSPSGLAGGTDTQYF. The CDR3 nucleotides are TGTGCCAGCTCCCCTTCGGGACTAGCGGGGGGCACAGATACGCAGTATTTT. The V call is TRBV18, the J call TRBJ2-3; 14 bases align to TRBD2. The germline V gene encodes CDR1 KGHSH and CDR2 LQKENI. This CDR3 has 17 amino acids. V was pared by 6 bases and J by 1 base, with 6 bases of the junction left unmatched.

This clone was seen only once. The V and J genes are TRBV24-1 and TRBJ1-1, with a possible D match to TRBD1 (6 bases). The germline V gene has CDR1 KGHDR and CDR2 SFDVKD. The CDR3 consists of 13 residues. Trimming stripped 9 bases from V and 0 bases from J, with 10 bases between. CDR3 amino acids: CATQGIMNTEAFF. DNA for the CDR3: TGTGCCACCCAGGGGATCATGAACACTGAAGCTTTCTTT.

This chain uses TRBV6-2 or TRBV6-3 with TRBJ2-1, with 15 bases matching TRBD2. Germline-derived CDR1 and CDR2 are MNHEY and SVGEGT. The trim removed 2 bases at V and 4 bases at J, leaving 12 bases unmatched. This CDR3 comprises 20 residues. CDR3 sequence reads: CASSYAAPGLAGGNYNEQFF. The CDR3 DNA reads as TGTGCCAGCAGTTACGCCGCCCCTGGACTAGCGGGGGGGAATTACAATGAGCAGTTCTTC.

The chain is built from TRBV18 and TRBJ2-1; D perhaps matches TRBD1 (5 bases). This CDR3 has 14 residues. The ends were cut back, 4 bases at V and 8 bases at J, with 15 bases in the middle. Germline-derived CDR1 and CDR2 are KGHSH and LQKENI. The CDR3 protein is CASSRSSRADEQFF. The CDR3 nucleotides read TGTGCCAGCTCACGATCTTCCAGGGCCGATGAGCAGTTCTTC.

The rearrangement joins TRBV28 to TRBJ2-7; 9 nucleotides match TRBD1. Germline lookup yields CDR1 MDHEN and CDR2 SYDVKM. The CDR3 spans 16 residues. The ends lost 6 bases at V and 6 bases at J; junction bases unmatched: 15. The CDR3 coding sequence is TGTGCCAGCAGACCGGGGGGCAGGACAGGGGTTTCCGAGCAGTACTTC. Translating gives CASRPGGRTGVSEQYF.

This chain connects TRBV19 to TRBJ1-6; TRBD1 agrees at 8 bases. Germline V CDR1 and CDR2: LNHDA, SQIVND (reference sequence). CDR3 length: 14 amino acids. V dropped 7 bases and J dropped 9; count of bases not matched to a gene: 8. CDR3 loop: CASKSGQGSSPLHF. The CDR3 DNA reads TGTGCCAGTAAGAGCGGACAGGGATCTTCACCCCTCCACTTT.

The rearrangement uses TRBV18 and TRBJ2-3; possibly TRBD2 for D (6 bases). V was pared by 3 bases and J by 1 base, with 8 bases between. The germline gives CDR1 KGHSH, CDR2 LQKENI. The CDR3 totals 14 residues. The DNA of the CDR3 is TGTGCCAGCTCACCGGGACTCCGCACAGATACGCAGTATTTT. Translated, it gives CASSPGLRTDTQYF.

The genes are TRBV7-9 and TRBJ2-1; possibly TRBD1 for D (5 bases). The V and J ends lost 3 bases and 0 bases respectively, with 6 bases between them. This CDR3 is built from 14 residues. The germline V gene encodes CDR1 SEHNR and CDR2 FQNEAQ (reference sequence). CDR3 in amino acids: CASSLDTSYNEQFF. Written as DNA, the CDR3 is TGTGCCAGCAGCTTGGACACCTCCTACAATGAGCAGTTCTTC.

This clone appeared a few times. V is TRBV21-1 and J is TRBJ1-1; TRBD1, the D gene given by the table, was not confirmed from the DNA. TRBV21-1 is described as a pseudogene. The CDR3 consists of 14 residues. This CDR3 reads CASSKGQGNTEAFF. The CDR3 DNA is TGTGCCAGCAGCAAAGGGCAGGGGAACACTGAAGCTTTCTTT.

The chain links TRBV7-9 to TRBJ2-1; 15 bases are shared with TRBD2. Trimming at V came to 5 bases and at J to 4 bases, leaving 6 bases not matched to a gene. The CDR3 consists of 17 residues. Germline CDR1 and CDR2: SEHNR and FQNEAQ (reference sequence). DNA of the CDR3: TGTGCCAGCAGCCCAGGACTAGCGGGAGGGTTATACAATGAGCAGTTCTTC. As protein: CASSPGLAGGLYNEQFF. Full variable domain (missing parts from reference TRBV7-9 and TRBJ2-1): DTGVSQNPRHKITKRGQNVTFRCDPISEHNRLYWYRQTLGQGPEFLTYFQNEAQLEKSRLLSDRFSAERPKGSFSTLEIQRTEQGDSAMYLCASSPGLAGGLYNEQFFGPGTRLTVL.

This clone was detected only a few times. The genes are TRBV7-2 and TRBJ2-7; 7 nucleotides line up with TRBD1. Germline V CDR1 and CDR2: SGHTA, FQGNSA. V trimming: 8 bases; J trimming: 2 bases; junction bases outside the gene matches: 6. CDR3 length equals 13 residues. DNA of the CDR3: TGTGCCAGCCAACCGGGACAGACCTACGAGCAGTACTTC. This codes for CASQPGQTYEQYF.

The chain uses TRBV3-1 (or the pseudogene TRBV3-2) and TRBJ2-2; TRBD1 aligns across 8 bases. The V gene end was trimmed by 3 bases and the J gene end by 1 base; junction bases not matched to a gene: 13. Germline V gene lookup returns CDR1 LGHDT and CDR2 YNNKEL (reference sequence). The CDR3 consists of 19 residues. CDR3 protein: CASSQGDRPPKKNTGELFF. CDR3 in DNA: TGTGCCAGCAGCCAGGGGGACAGGCCACCCAAAAAGAACACCGGGGAGCTGTTTTTT.

This chain connects TRBV11-2 to TRBJ2-7; 9 positions agree with TRBD2. The CDR3 runs to 15 residues. Germline trimming cut 0 bases from V and 3 bases from J; bases unmatched to any gene: 3. Germline V lookup: CDR1 SGHAT, CDR2 FQNNGV. CDR3 in amino acids: CASSLDPTSGYEQYF. The CDR3 coding sequence is TGTGCCAGCAGCTTAGACCCGACTAGCGGCTACGAGCAGTACTTC.